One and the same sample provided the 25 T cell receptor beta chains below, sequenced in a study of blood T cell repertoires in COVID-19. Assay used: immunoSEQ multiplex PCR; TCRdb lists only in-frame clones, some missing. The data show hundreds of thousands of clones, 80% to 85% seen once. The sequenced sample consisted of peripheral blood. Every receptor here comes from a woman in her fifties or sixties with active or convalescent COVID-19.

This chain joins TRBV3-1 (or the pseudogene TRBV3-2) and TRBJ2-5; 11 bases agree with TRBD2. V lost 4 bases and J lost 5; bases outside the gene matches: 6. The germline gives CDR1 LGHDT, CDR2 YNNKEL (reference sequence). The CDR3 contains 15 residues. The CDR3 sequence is CASSRPSGGRETQYF. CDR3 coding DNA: TGTGCCAGCAGCCGACCTAGCGGGGGGAGGGAGACCCAGTACTTC.

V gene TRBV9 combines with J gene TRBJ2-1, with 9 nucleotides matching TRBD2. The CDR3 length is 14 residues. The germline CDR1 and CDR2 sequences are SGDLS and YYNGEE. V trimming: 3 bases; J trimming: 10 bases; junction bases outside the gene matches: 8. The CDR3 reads CASSARGGAPEQFF. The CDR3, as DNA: TGTGCCAGCAGCGCGCGGGGGGGAGCCCCGGAGCAGTTCTTC. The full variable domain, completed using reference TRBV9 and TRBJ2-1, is DSGVTQTPKHLITATGQRVTLRCSPRSGDLSVYWYQQSLDQGLQFLIQYYNGEERAKGNILERFSAQQFPDLHSELNLSSLELGDSALYFCASSARGGAPEQFFGPGTRLTVL.

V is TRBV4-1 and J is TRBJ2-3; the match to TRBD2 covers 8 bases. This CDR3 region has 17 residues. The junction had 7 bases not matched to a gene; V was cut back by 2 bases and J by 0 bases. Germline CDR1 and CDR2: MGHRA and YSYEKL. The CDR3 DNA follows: TGCGCCAGCAGCCAACCATGGGGCGGGGGGAGCACAGATACGCAGTATTTT. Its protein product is CASSQPWGGGSTDTQYF.

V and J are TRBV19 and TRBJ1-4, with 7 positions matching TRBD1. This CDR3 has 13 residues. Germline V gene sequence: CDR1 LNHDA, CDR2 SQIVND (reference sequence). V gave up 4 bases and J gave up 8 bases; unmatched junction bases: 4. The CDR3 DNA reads TGTGCCAGTAGTAACAGGGGTGGCGAAAAACTGTTTTTT. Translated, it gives CASSNRGGEKLFF.

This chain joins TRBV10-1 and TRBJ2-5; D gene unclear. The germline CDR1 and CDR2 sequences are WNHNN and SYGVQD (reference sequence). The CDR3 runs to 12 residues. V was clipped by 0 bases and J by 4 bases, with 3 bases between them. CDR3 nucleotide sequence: TGCGCCAGCAGTGAGTCGCGAGAGACCCAGTACTTC. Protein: CASSESRETQYF.

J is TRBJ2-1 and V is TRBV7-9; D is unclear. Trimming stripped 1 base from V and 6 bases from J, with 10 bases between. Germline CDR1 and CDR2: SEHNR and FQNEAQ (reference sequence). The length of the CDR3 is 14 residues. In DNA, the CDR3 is TGTGCCAGCAGCTTAGGCGAGGCTGGCAATGAGCAGTTCTTC. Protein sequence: CASSLGEAGNEQFF.

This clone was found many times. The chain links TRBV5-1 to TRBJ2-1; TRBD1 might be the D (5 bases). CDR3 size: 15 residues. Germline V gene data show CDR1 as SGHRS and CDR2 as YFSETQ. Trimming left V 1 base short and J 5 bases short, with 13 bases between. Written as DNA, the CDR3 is TGCGCCAGCAGCTTGAAAGGGAAAGGGGACAATGAGCAGTTCTTC. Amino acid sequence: CASSLKGKGDNEQFF.

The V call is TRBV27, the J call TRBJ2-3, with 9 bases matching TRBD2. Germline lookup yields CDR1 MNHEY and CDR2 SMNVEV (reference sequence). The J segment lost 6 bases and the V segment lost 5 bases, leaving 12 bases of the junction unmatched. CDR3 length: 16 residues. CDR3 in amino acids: CASSPYLAGAGDTQYF. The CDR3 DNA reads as TGTGCCAGCAGTCCCTACTTAGCGGGGGCGGGGGATACGCAGTATTTT.

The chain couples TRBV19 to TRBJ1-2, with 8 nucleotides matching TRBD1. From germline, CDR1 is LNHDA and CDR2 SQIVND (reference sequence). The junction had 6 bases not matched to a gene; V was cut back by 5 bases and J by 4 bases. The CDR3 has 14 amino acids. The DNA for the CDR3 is TGTGCCAGTAGTCTGTCGACAGGGGCCTATGGCTACACCTTC. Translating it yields CASSLSTGAYGYTF.

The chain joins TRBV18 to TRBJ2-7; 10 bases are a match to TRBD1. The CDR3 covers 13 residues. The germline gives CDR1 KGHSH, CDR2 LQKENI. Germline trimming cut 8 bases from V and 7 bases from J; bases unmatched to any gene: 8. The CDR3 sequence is CASADRGLGEQYF. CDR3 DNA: TGTGCCAGCGCCGACAGGGGGCTAGGGGAGCAGTACTTC.

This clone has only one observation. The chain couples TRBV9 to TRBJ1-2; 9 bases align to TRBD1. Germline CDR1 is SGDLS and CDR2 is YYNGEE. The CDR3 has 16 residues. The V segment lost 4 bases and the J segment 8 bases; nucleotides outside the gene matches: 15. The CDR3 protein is CASSPRTGVSSGGYTF. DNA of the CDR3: TGTGCCAGCAGCCCTCGGACAGGGGTTTCTTCAGGGGGCTACACCTTC.

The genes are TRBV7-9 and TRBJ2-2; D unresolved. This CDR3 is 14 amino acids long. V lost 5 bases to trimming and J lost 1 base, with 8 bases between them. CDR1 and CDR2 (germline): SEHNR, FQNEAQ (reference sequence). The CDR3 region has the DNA TGTGCCAGCAGCCACTTGTTGAACACCGGGGAGCTGTTTTTT. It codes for CASSHLLNTGELFF.

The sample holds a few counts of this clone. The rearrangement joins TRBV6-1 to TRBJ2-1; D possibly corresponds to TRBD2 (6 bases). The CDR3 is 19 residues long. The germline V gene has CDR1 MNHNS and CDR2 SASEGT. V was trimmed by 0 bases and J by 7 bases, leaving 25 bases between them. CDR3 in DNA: TGTGCCAGCAGTGAAGCCCTCCCGGGGCGGGGTGGACACAGGAATGAGCAGTTCTTC. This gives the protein CASSEALPGRGGHRNEQFF.

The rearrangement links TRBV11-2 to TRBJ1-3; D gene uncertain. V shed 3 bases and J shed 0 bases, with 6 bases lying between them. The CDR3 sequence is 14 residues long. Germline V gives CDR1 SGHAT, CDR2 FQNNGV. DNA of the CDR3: TGTGCCAGCAGCTTGACAAACTCTGGAAACACCATATATTTT. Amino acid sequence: CASSLTNSGNTIYF.

CDR3 DNA sequence: TGTGCCAGTAGTATGGGGGCCACTGAAGCTTTCTTT. Translation gives CASSMGATEAFF. The V call is TRBV19, the J call TRBJ1-1; perhaps TRBD1 as D (6 bases). With 3 bases removed from V and 4 bases from J, the gap between germline ends came to 6 bases. CDR1 is LNHDA, CDR2 SQIVND, per germline (reference sequence). The CDR3 contains 12 residues.

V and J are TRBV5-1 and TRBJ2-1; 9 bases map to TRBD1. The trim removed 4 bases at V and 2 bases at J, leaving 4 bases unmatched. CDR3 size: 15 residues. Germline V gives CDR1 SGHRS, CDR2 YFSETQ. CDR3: CASSPGTGTYNEQFF. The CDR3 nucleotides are TGCGCCAGCAGCCCCGGGACAGGGACCTACAATGAGCAGTTCTTC.

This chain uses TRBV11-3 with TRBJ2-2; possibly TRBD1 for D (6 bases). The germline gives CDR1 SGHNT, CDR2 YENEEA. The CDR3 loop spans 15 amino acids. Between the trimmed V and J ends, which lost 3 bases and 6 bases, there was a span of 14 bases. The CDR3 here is CASSLRPGAPGELFF. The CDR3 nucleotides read TGTGCCAGCAGCTTGAGGCCAGGGGCCCCCGGGGAGCTGTTTTTT.

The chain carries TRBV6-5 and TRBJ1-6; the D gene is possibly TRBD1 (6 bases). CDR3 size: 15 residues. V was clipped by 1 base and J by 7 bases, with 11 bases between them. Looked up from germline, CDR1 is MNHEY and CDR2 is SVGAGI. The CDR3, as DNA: TGTGCCAGCAGTTACTTGGGGGCGGAAAATTCACCCCTCCACTTT. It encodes CASSYLGAENSPLHF.

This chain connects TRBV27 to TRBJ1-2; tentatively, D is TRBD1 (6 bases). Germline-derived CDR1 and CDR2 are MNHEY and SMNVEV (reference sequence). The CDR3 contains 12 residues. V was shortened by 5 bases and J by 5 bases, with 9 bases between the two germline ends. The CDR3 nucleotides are TGTGCCAGCAGTCCAGGACAGTATGGCTACACCTTC. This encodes CASSPGQYGYTF.

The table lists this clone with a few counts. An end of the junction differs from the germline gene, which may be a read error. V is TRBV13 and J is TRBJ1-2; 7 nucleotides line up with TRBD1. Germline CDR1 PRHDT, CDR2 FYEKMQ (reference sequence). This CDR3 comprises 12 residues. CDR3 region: CASSSISDRLAF. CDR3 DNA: TGTGCCAGCAGTTCTATTTCGGACAGGCTCGCCTTC.

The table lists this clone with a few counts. The CDR3 sequence: CASSSDRAQPQHF. The CDR3 DNA reads as TGTGCCAGCAGCTCAGACAGGGCTCAGCCCCAGCATTTT. The genes are TRBV7-2 and TRBJ1-5; the match to TRBD1 covers 7 bases. Germline trimming cut 4 bases from V and 6 bases from J; bases unmatched to any gene: 3. The CDR3 totals 13 residues. The germline gives CDR1 SGHTA, CDR2 FQGNSA.

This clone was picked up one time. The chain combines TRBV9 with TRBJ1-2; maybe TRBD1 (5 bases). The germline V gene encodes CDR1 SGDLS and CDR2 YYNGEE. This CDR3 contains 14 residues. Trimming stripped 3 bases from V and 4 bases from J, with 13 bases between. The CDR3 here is CASSAGRDLYGYTF. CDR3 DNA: TGTGCCAGCAGCGCCGGGAGGGACCTCTATGGCTACACCTTC.

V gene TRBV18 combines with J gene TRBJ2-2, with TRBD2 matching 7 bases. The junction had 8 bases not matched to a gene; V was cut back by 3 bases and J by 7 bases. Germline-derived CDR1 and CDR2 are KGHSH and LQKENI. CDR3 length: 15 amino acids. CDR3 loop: CASSPMFERGGELFF. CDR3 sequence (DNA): TGTGCCAGCTCACCGATGTTTGAGCGGGGCGGGGAGCTGTTTTTT.

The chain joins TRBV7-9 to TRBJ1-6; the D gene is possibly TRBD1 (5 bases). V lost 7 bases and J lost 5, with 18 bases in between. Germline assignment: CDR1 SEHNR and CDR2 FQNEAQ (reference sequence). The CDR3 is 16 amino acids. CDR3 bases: TGTGCCAGCACCCCCGGCGGGGGGTGGGATAATTCACCCCTCCACTTT. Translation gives CASTPGGGWDNSPLHF.

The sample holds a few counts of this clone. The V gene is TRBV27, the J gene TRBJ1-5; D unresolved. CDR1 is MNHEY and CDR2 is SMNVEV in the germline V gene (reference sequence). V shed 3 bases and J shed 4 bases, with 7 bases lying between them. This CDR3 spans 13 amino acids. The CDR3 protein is CASSFGLNQPQHF. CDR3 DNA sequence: TGTGCCAGCAGTTTTGGGCTGAATCAGCCCCAGCATTTT.